A selection of T cell receptor beta chains follows, all from one sample in a study of breast tumors, draining lymph nodes, adjacent tissues. Each CDR3 protein is one row after TCRdb ran MiXCR on the multiplex PCR reads. The repertoire has just under 65,000 distinct CDR3 sequences, approximately 54% of them found once; the top ten carry roughly 19%. The sequencing input was breast tumor tissue. These receptors came from a female donor with breast cancer. Some clones in this sample may be carry-over from other donors' samples. CDR3s include the opening cysteine and the closing phenylalanine or tryptophan. D genes are given only for firm matches. A row's size may be missing; if present it is once, few, many or a size class.

TRBV20-1	-	-	TRBJ2-1	CSARDQLISSYNEQFF	TGCAGTGCTAGAGACCAGCTAATCAGCTCCTACAATGAGCAGTTCTTC
TRBV29-1	TRBD1	-	TRBJ2-7	CSVTTGSYEQYF	TGCAGCGTGACGACAGGGAGCTACGAGCAGTACTTC
TRBV2	-	many	TRBJ1-4	CASRGEANEKLFF	TGTGCCAGCAGGGGGGAAGCTAATGAAAAACTGTTTTTT
TRBV20-1	-	-	TRBJ2-1	CSAISDIGEDEQFF	TGCAGTGCTATAAGCGACATAGGGGAGGATGAGCAGTTCTTC
TRBV28	-	-	TRBJ2-5	CASSSEGSIPARETQYF	TGTGCCAGCAGCTCGGAGGGATCGATTCCGGCGCGAGAGACCCAGTACTTC
TRBV3-1	-	-	TRBJ1-5	CASSQASGGGPPQHF	TGTGCCAGCAGCCAAGCCTCCGGGGGGGGGCCGCCCCAGCATTTT
TRBV6-2/TRBV6-3	-	many	TRBJ2-1	CASSEHGWGVSYNEQFF	TGTGCCAGCAGCGAACATGGGTGGGGGGTCTCCTACAATGAGCAGTTCTTC
TRBV29-1	-	many	TRBJ1-3	CSVQKGNTIYF	TGCAGCGTACAAAAGGGAAACACCATATATTTT
TRBV4-3	-	-	TRBJ2-3	CASSQSQGAQYF	TGCGCCAGCAGCCAATCACAGGGAGCGCAGTATTTT
TRBV20-1	TRBD2	-	TRBJ2-1	CSARDLLPRMGGVEQFF	TGCAGTGCTAGAGATTTGCTCCCCCGTATGGGGGGGGTTGAGCAGTTCTTC
TRBV27	-	many	TRBJ1-5	CASSSLGNQPQHF	TGTGCCAGCAGTTCCCTGGGAAATCAGCCCCAGCATTTT
TRBV2	-	-	TRBJ1-5	CASSGGVRKQPPEF	TGTGCCAGCAGCGGGGGGGTTAGGAAACAGCCCCCAGAATTT
TRBV18	TRBD1	-	TRBJ2-5	CASLDRGNRLAQYF	TGTGCCAGCTTGGACAGGGGGAATCGATTGGCCCAGTACTTC
TRBV28	TRBD2	few	TRBJ2-3	CASSYGGLAETTTDTQYF	TGTGCCAGCAGCTACGGGGGACTAGCGGAGACGACCACAGATACGCAGTATTTT
TRBV20-1	TRBD1	-	TRBJ1-4	CGAIKQGQGNERLFF	TGCGGTGCTATCAAACAGGGACAGGGGAATGAAAGACTGTTTTTT
TRBV4-2	TRBD1	-	TRBJ1-3	CASSQSAGGLTIYF	TGTGCCAGCAGCCAATCCGCAGGGGGCCTCACCATATATTTT
TRBV14	-	few	TRBJ2-5	CASSLGGRQETQYF	TGTGCCAGCAGCCTTGGGGGGAGACAAGAGACCCAGTACTTC
TRBV20-1	-	-	TRBJ1-2	CSAQAEPFEGRYTYGYTF	TGCAGTGCTCAGGCGGAACCATTTGAAGGACGGTATACTTATGGCTACACCTTC
TRBV2	TRBD2	many	TRBJ2-3	CASSASGTSGGGDTQYF	TGTGCCAGCAGTGCCTCCGGGACTAGCGGGGGGGGTGATACGCAGTATTTT
TRBV11-2	-	once	TRBJ2-6	CASSGVGSGANVLTF	TGTGCCAGCAGCGGCGTGGGGAGTGGGGCCAACGTCCTGACTTTC
TRBV29-1	TRBD2	-	TRBJ2-1	CSAGLAGGNEKFF	TGCAGCGCAGGATTAGCGGGGGGGAATGAGAAGTTCTTC
TRBV12-3/TRBV12-4	-	-	TRBJ2-5	CVSGPFRQETQYF	TGTGTCAGCGGTCCCTTCCGACAGGAGACCCAGTACTTC
TRBV12-3/TRBV12-4	-	many	TRBJ1-4	CASSLGYSGGLGKLFF	TGTGCCAGCAGTTTAGGTTACAGTGGAGGGTTAGGAAAACTGTTTTTT
TRBV20-1	-	many	TRBJ2-5	CSAENSETQSF	TGCAGTGCTGAAAACAGCGAGACCCAGTCCTTC
TRBV6-5	TRBD1	many	TRBJ2-7	CASSHFGRGRLEQYF	TGTGCCAGCAGTCACTTCGGCAGGGGGCGGCTCGAGCAGTACTTC
TRBV19	-	-	TRBJ1-2	CASDGGYGYTF	TGTGCCTCCGACGGGGGCTATGGCTACACCTTC
TRBV6-4	-	-	TRBJ1-5	CASSYPSPGLAGTTDTQHF	TGTGCCAGCAGTTACCCATCCCCCGGACTAGCGGGGACCACAGATACGCAGCATTTT
TRBV29-1	-	many	TRBJ2-1	CSVEGGRVNYNEQFF	TGCAGCGTTGAAGGAGGACGGGTGAACTACAATGAGCAGTTCTTC
TRBV2	-	-	TRBJ2-5	CASWGSGPETQYF	TGTGCCAGCTGGGGATCAGGTCCAGAGACCCAGTACTTC
TRBV29-1	TRBD1	-	TRBJ2-3	CSVSQGGTDTQYF	TGCAGCGTCAGCCAGGGGGGCACAGATACGCAGTATTTT
TRBV12-3/TRBV12-4	-	-	TRBJ2-7	CASSFWGTREQYF	TGTGCCAGCAGTTTTTGGGGGACACGCGAGCAGTACTTC
TRBV6-1	TRBD1	many	TRBJ2-7	CASSHGQGASYEQYF	TGTGCCAGCAGCCACGGACAGGGAGCCTCCTACGAGCAGTACTTC
TRBV20-1	-	-	TRBJ1-3	CSARKQDSGNTIYF	TGCAGTGCTAGAAAACAGGACTCTGGAAACACCATATATTTT
TRBV9	TRBD2	-	TRBJ2-3	CASSETTGTSGINNEQYF	TGTGCCAGCAGCGAGACTACCGGGACTAGCGGGATAAACAATGAGCAGTATTTT
TRBV19	TRBD1	-	TRBJ1-2	CASSEDRGPFNYGYTF	TGTGCCAGTTCCGAAGACAGGGGCCCATTTAACTATGGCTACACCTTC
TRBV6-6	TRBD1	many	TRBJ2-7	CASSHAGTALYEQYF	TGTGCCAGCAGTCACGCCGGGACAGCTCTCTACGAGCAGTACTTC
TRBV6-2/TRBV6-3	-	many	TRBJ2-7	CASSHSGSRGQYF	TGTGCCAGCAGTCACTCCGGGTCTCGCGGGCAGTACTTC
TRBV5-4	TRBD2	few	TRBJ2-4	CASSSGLAGERPGNIQYF	TGTGCCAGCAGCTCGGGACTAGCGGGAGAGAGGCCGGGAAACATTCAGTACTTC
TRBV11-2	-	-	TRBJ2-7	CASSQRRNLTYEQYF	TGTGCCAGCAGCCAGCGGAGAAACCTCACCTACGAGCAGTACTTC
TRBV20-1	-	many	TRBJ1-5	CSASRQSYSNQPQHF	TGCAGTGCTAGCAGACAGTCATATAGCAATCAGCCCCAGCATTTT
TRBV6-4	-	-	TRBJ2-2	CASSESGVGELFF	TGTGCCAGCAGTGAATCGGGCGTCGGGGAGCTGTTTTTT
TRBV20-1	TRBD1	-	TRBJ2-3	CSARDRGGTDTQYF	TGCAGTGCTAGGGACAGGGGGGGCACAGATACGCAGTATTTT
TRBV19	TRBD1	-	TRBJ1-4	CASRGLPGQGSFNEKLFF	TGTGCCAGTCGGGGTCTACCGGGACAGGGGAGTTTCAATGAAAAACTGTTTTTT
TRBV18	TRBD1	many	TRBJ2-3	CASSPRGQGTDTQYF	TGTGCCAGCTCACCAAGGGGACAGGGTACAGATACGCAGTATTTT
TRBV5-1	TRBD1	-	TRBJ1-6	CASSLEGQGALSPLHF	TGCGCCAGCAGCTTGGAGGGACAGGGGGCGCTTTCACCCCTCCACTTT
TRBV20-1	-	many	TRBJ1-1	CSARDPRGRGTEAFF	TGCAGTGCTAGAGATCCACGGGGCCGGGGGACTGAAGCTTTCTTT
TRBV6-5	TRBD1	many	TRBJ2-3	CASSYETGGPDTQYF	TGTGCCAGCAGTTATGAGACAGGGGGACCAGATACGCAGTATTTT
TRBV3-1	-	many	TRBJ2-7	CASSRSNAYEQYF	TGTGCCAGCAGCCGCTCGAACGCCTACGAGCAGTACTTC
TRBV4-2	-	once	TRBJ1-2	CASSQEGDRGYTF	TGTGCCAGCAGCCAAGAGGGGGACCGAGGCTACACCTTC
TRBV7-2	TRBD1	few	TRBJ1-4	CASSRYGTGSNEKLFF	TGTGCCAGCAGCCGGTACGGGACAGGGTCTAATGAAAAACTGTTTTTT
TRBV5-1	-	once	TRBJ2-3	CASQGGDTQYF	TGCGCCAGCCAGGGTGGAGATACGCAGTATTTT
TRBV6-5	-	many	TRBJ1-4	CASTRDPGGGEKLFF	TGTGCCAGCACCCGCGACCCGGGGGGTGGGGAAAAACTGTTTTTT
TRBV2	TRBD2	-	TRBJ2-1	CASSSGRGGNEQFF	TGTGCCAGCTCAAGCGGGAGGGGCGGCAATGAGCAGTTCTTC
TRBV27	TRBD1	-	TRBJ2-7	CASSSGQTFTDTEQYF	TGTGCCAGCAGTTCGGGACAGACCTTCACAGATACGGAGCAGTACTTC
TRBV19	TRBD2	-	TRBJ2-3	CASNGGLDTDTQYF	TGTGCCAGTAACGGAGGACTAGACACAGATACGCAGTATTTT
TRBV10-3	-	many	TRBJ1-1	CAITKGLNTEAFF	TGTGCCATCACCAAAGGACTGAACACTGAAGCTTTCTTT
TRBV20-1	TRBD1	-	TRBJ2-7	CGAREGTGYHEQCF	TGCGGTGCTAGGGAGGGGACAGGGTACCACGAGCAGTGCTTC
TRBV2	-	-	TRBJ1-2	CASSLWQTFGYGYTF	TGTGCCAGCAGTTTGTGGCAGACCTTTGGCTATGGCTACACCTTC
TRBV2	TRBD1	many	TRBJ2-1	CASRKQGANPREQFF	TGTGCCAGCAGGAAACAGGGGGCGAACCCGCGGGAGCAGTTCTTC